The 22 T cell receptor beta chains below come from one sample, sequenced in a study of shared clonotypes between healthy human individuals. The repertoire was sequenced with immunoSEQ multiplex PCR; TCRdb's copy has only in-frame clones and lacks some. This table holds over a million clones, 78% found once. Sample: memory CD4+ T cells from PBMCs. Subset meaning: CD45RA-negative fraction. Receptors were obtained from a man between 18 and 29 years old in good health. Some clones in this sample may be carry-over from other donors' samples.

This clone was recorded once. This CDR3 is CASTRGGSSTELFF. DNA of the CDR3: TGTGCCAGTACTCGGGGGGGGTCTAGTACGGAGCTGTTTTTT. This chain links TRBV19 with TRBJ2-2; 8 bases are shared with TRBD2. Looked up from germline, CDR1 is LNHDA and CDR2 is SQIVND (reference sequence). The CDR3 runs to 14 residues. Trimming cost V 7 bases and J 10 bases; bases outside gene matches: 11.

The V call is TRBV6-5, the J call TRBJ2-2; D is possibly TRBD1 or TRBD2 (5 bases each). V was cut by 5 bases and J by 7 bases, with 14 bases left in between. The germline V gene has CDR1 MNHEY and CDR2 SVGAGI. The CDR3 is made up of 14 amino acids. CDR3 DNA: TGTGCCAGCAGTGTGGTGGTTGGGGGCGGGGAGCTGTTTTTT. Translation gives CASSVVVGGGELFF.

The V call is TRBV20-1, the J call TRBJ2-7; D remains unclear. With 3 bases removed from V and 3 bases from J, the gap between germline ends came to 6 bases. The CDR3 length is 11 residues. CDR1 and CDR2 from the germline V gene are DFQATT and SNEGSKA (reference sequence). The CDR3 here is CSASRLYEQYF. CDR3 bases: TGCAGTGCTAGTAGGCTCTACGAGCAGTACTTC.

The chain combines TRBV10-3 with TRBJ2-1, with D unclear. CDR1 ENHRY and CDR2 SYGVKD come from the germline V gene. The CDR3 is 13 residues long. The germline V and J ends were trimmed by 0 bases and 2 bases, with 2 bases remaining between them. In DNA, the CDR3 is TGTGCCATCAGTGAGTCGACCTACAATGAGCAGTTCTTC. It yields the protein CAISESTYNEQFF.

The rearrangement links TRBV5-6 to TRBJ1-5; unclear D gene. This CDR3 spans 14 amino acids. CDR1 is SGHDT, CDR2 YYEEEE, per germline. Trimming pared 1 base from V and 0 bases from J, leaving 5 bases between. The CDR3 DNA follows: TGTGCCAGCAGCTTGTACCGTAGCAATCAGCCCCAGCATTTT. Its translation: CASSLYRSNQPQHF.

The rearrangement joins TRBV7-9 to TRBJ1-3; the D gene is possibly TRBD1 (5 bases). The V end lost 2 bases, the J end lost 4 bases, and 9 bases lay between the germline ends. Germline V gene lookup returns CDR1 SEHNR and CDR2 FQNEAQ (reference sequence). The CDR3 is made up of 14 amino acids. CDR3 amino acids: CASSLQGEGNTIYF. CDR3 in DNA: TGTGCCAGCAGCTTACAGGGCGAAGGAAACACCATATATTTT.

The J gene is TRBJ1-3, the V gene TRBV7-6; D unresolved. The ends were cut back, 4 bases at V and 0 bases at J, with 13 bases in the middle. This CDR3 contains 16 residues. Germline lookup yields CDR1 SGHVS and CDR2 FNYEAQ. CDR3: CASSSAPGASGNTIYF. In DNA form, the CDR3 reads TGTGCCAGCAGCTCGGCCCCGGGCGCCTCTGGAAACACCATATATTTT.

J is TRBJ2-7 and V is TRBV7-3; either TRBD1 or TRBD2 may supply D (5 bases each). The CDR3 is 15 residues long. Germline-derived CDR1 and CDR2 are SGHTA and FQGTGA. V was cut by 1 base and J by 6 bases, with 16 bases left in between. The CDR3 nucleotides read TGTGCCAGCAGCTTAAACTCCCAGGGACCCAGCGAGCAGTACTTC. Its translation is CASSLNSQGPSEQYF.

This clone was observed once. This chain joins TRBV19 and TRBJ1-1; 9 bases line up with TRBD1. Unmatched junction bases numbered 8, after V lost 6 bases and J lost 6 bases. CDR1 is LNHDA and CDR2 is SQIVND in the germline V gene (reference sequence). CDR3 length: 14 amino acids. CDR3 DNA sequence: TGTGCCAGTAGGGGACAGGGCGGAGGGGCTGAAGCTTTCTTT. Translated: CASRGQGGGAEAFF. Drawing the rest from reference TRBV19 and TRBJ1-1, the complete variable domain is DGGITQSPKYLFRKEGQNVTLSCEQNLNHDAMYWYRQDPGQGLRLIYYSQIVNDFQKGDIAEGYSVSREKKESFPLTVTSAQKNPTAFYLCASRGQGGGAEAFFGQGTRLTVV.

The rearrangement joins TRBV4-1 to TRBJ2-5; TRBD2 agrees at 8 bases. The CDR3 covers 19 residues. With V trimmed by 1 base and J by 5 bases, 18 bases remained unmatched. Per the germline V gene, CDR1 is MGHRA and CDR2 is YSYEKL. The CDR3 loop is CASSQGSGGTSGVRETQYF. For the CDR3, the DNA is TGCGCCAGCAGCCAAGGATCGGGGGGAACTAGCGGAGTAAGGGAGACCCAGTACTTC.

The chain employs TRBV15 and TRBJ1-3; TRBD1 aligns across 7 bases. The CDR3 is 17 residues long. Germline assignment: CDR1 LNHNV and CDR2 YYDKDF (reference sequence). V gave up 3 bases and J gave up 0 bases; unmatched junction bases: 8. Written as DNA, the CDR3 is TGTGCCACCAGCAGGAGACAGGGTGGGATCTCTGGAAACACCATATATTTT. Residues: CATSRRQGGISGNTIYF.

The rearrangement uses TRBV27 and TRBJ2-3, with 15 nucleotides matching TRBD2. The J segment lost 6 bases and the V segment lost 3 bases, leaving 7 bases of the junction unmatched. Germline V gives CDR1 MNHEY, CDR2 SMNVEV (reference sequence). The CDR3 length is 17 residues. In nucleotides, the CDR3 is TGTGCCAGCAGTTTCCAAGGACTAGCGGGAGGGCCGGATACGCAGTATTTT. It is translated as CASSFQGLAGGPDTQYF.

The chain joins TRBV5-4 to TRBJ2-7; tentative D call: TRBD1 (5 bases). The V end lost 3 bases, the J end lost 2 bases, and 9 bases lay between the germline ends. Germline-derived CDR1 and CDR2 are SGHNT and YYREEE (reference sequence). This CDR3 spans 13 amino acids. The CDR3: CASSYTGTYEQYF. CDR3 nucleotides: TGTGCCAGCAGCTATACAGGAACCTACGAGCAGTACTTC.

A few counts support this clone. The same CDR3 can be traced to other DNA sequences in this sample. The rearrangement uses TRBV5-4 and TRBJ1-2; D is unclear. The CDR3 runs to 13 residues. V was clipped by 0 bases and J by 3 bases, with 6 bases between them. In germline, CDR1 is SGHNT, CDR2 YYREEE (reference sequence). CDR3 bases: TGTGCCAGCAGCTTGGACAGCTACTATGGCTACACCTTC. Amino acid sequence: CASSLDSYYGYTF.

In its sample, this clone was seen a few times. This rearrangement joins TRBV7-2 to TRBJ2-1; 8 nucleotides agree with TRBD2. V was clipped by 5 bases and J by 3 bases; unmatched bases: 9. The germline V gene has CDR1 SGHTA and CDR2 FQGNSA. The CDR3 covers 16 residues. CDR3 sequence: CASSPQTSARYNEQFF. CDR3 nucleotides: TGTGCCAGCAGCCCACAGACTAGCGCTCGCTACAATGAGCAGTTCTTC.

This sequence joins TRBV19 and TRBJ2-5; possible D gene TRBD2, 5 bases. There are 16 residues in the CDR3. Germline V gene sequence: CDR1 LNHDA, CDR2 SQIVND (reference sequence). The ends were cut back, 6 bases at V and 5 bases at J, with 22 bases in the middle. CDR3 nucleotides: TGTGCCAGTAGCCTCAACCCAGGACTGCGAGGGGAGACCCAGTACTTC. This codes for CASSLNPGLRGETQYF. The full variable domain, in which reference TRBV19 and TRBJ2-5 provide the parts outside the CDR3, is DGGITQSPKYLFRKEGQNVTLSCEQNLNHDAMYWYRQDPGQGLRLIYYSQIVNDFQKGDIAEGYSVSREKKESFPLTVTSAQKNPTAFYLCASSLNPGLRGETQYFGPGTRLLVL.

This sequence joins TRBV18 and TRBJ2-3; D is perhaps TRBD1 or TRBD2 (5 bases each). The CDR3 is 16 residues long. Trimming left V 1 base short and J 2 bases short, with 13 bases between. CDR1 KGHSH and CDR2 LQKENI come from the germline V gene. The CDR3 coding sequence is TGTGCCAGCTCACCACAGAGAGGGGTCCACACAGATACGCAGTATTTT. Protein: CASSPQRGVHTDTQYF.

This clone was observed a single time. The chain has TRBV20-1 and TRBJ2-3; D not resolved. CDR3 length: 11 amino acids. The germline V gene has CDR1 DFQATT and CDR2 SNEGSKA (reference sequence). The V and J ends lost 6 bases and 4 bases respectively, with 8 bases between them. This CDR3 is CSAELADTQYF. For the CDR3, the DNA is TGCAGTGCAGAGCTAGCAGATACGCAGTATTTT.

The chain combines TRBV19 with TRBJ2-3; TRBD2 might be the D (5 bases). CDR3 length: 13 residues. Germline assignment: CDR1 LNHDA and CDR2 SQIVND (reference sequence). Trimming left V 6 bases short and J 2 bases short, with 9 bases between. CDR3 sequence (DNA): TGTGCCAGTAGATCGGGAACCACAGATACGCAGTATTTT. The encoded protein is CASRSGTTDTQYF.

This chain links TRBV30 with TRBJ1-5, with D tentatively TRBD1 (6 bases). This CDR3 contains 13 residues. CDR1 is GTSNPN and CDR2 is SVGIG in the germline V gene (reference sequence). V was shortened by 3 bases and J by 7 bases, with 13 bases between the two germline ends. DNA for the CDR3: TGTGCCTGGAGCCCGGGGGCCCGGCAGCCCCAGCATTTT. It yields the protein CAWSPGARQPQHF.

The chain joins TRBV2 to TRBJ2-7, with a weak D call TRBD2 (6 bases). The CDR3 covers 13 residues. Trimming shortened V by 6 bases and J by 0 bases, and 9 bases separated the two germline ends. CDR1 SNHLY and CDR2 FYNNEI come from the germline V gene. The CDR3 loop is CASRREASYEQYF. The CDR3 DNA sequence: TGTGCCAGCAGGAGGGAGGCCTCCTACGAGCAGTACTTC. The full variable domain, with the rest looked up from reference TRBV2 and TRBJ2-7, is EPEVTQTPSHQVTQMGQEVILRCVPISNHLYFYWYRQILGQKVEFLVSFYNNEISEKSEIFDDQFSVERPDGSNFTLKIRSTKLEDSAMYFCASRREASYEQYFGPGTRLTVT.

This chain connects TRBV10-3 to TRBJ1-2; D ambiguous. Trimming shortened V by 7 bases and J by 2 bases, and 14 bases separated the two germline ends. The CDR3 has 14 residues. Looked up from germline, CDR1 is ENHRY and CDR2 is SYGVKD. The CDR3: CAINPSGSNYGYTF. In DNA form, the CDR3 reads TGTGCCATCAACCCTTCGGGGTCAAACTATGGCTACACCTTC.